The present T cell receptor (beta chain) was sequenced within a study of CD8 T cells in ankylosing spondylitis. TCRdb independently ran MiXCR on the 5' RACE reads; one entry per CDR3 protein. Seen here are about 360,000 distinct CDR3 sequences, approximately 22% observed once, and the top ten hold around 13%. CDR3 length equals 11 residues. V dropped 5 bases and J dropped 15 bases, with 14 bases sitting between them. The specimen was blood, either unsorted or a sorted T cell fraction (not recorded which). The source of this sequence is a male donor with ankylosing spondylitis or in good health (not recorded which). The chain recombines TRBV12-3 or TRBV12-4 with TRBJ2-1; D is possibly TRBD2 (6 bases). The CDR3 is CASSRDSSSFF. The CDR3 DNA is TGTGCCAGCAGTCGGGACTCCAGTTCGTTCTTC.